Below are 8 T cell receptor beta chains sequenced from a single sample in a study of beta chain features in type 1 diabetes listed by TCRdb under 2018. What the study reported, not specific to this receptor: In all four CD4+ subsets, TCRB CDR3 length was moderately but significantly shorter in type 1 diabetes patients.

The library relied on the immunoSEQ multiplex PCR assay. The High Capacity cDNA Reverse Transcription Kit was used to reverse transcribe all of the isolated RNA, meaning that expressed TCRB transcripts were what got sequenced. This immuneACCESS table, as held by TCRdb, lists in-frame sequences with V and J called but not all clones. Of the missing ones, under half trace to an unresolved V gene in checked studies; the others have no known cause. The sample table records 350,000 to 450,000 clones; 10% to 15% of these occur just once. Around 0.0099% of the sample lies in the top ten. Antigens of these TCRs are unknown. The sequencing input was naive CD4+ T cells from blood. The sample's cell subset or site label, in plain terms: true naive CD4+ T cells. Source of these receptors: a woman younger than 35 with type 1 diabetes.

This rearrangement joins TRBV9 to TRBJ2-3; 14 nucleotides line up with TRBD2. The junction had 11 bases not matched to a gene; V was cut back by 0 bases and J by 5 bases. The CDR3 is made up of 19 amino acids. Germline values: CDR1 SGDLS, CDR2 YYNGEE. The CDR3 DNA is TGTGCCAGCAGCGTAGAAAGCTTGGGACTAGCGGGAGCGAGAGATACGCAGTATTTT. It is translated as CASSVESLGLAGARDTQYF.

CDR3 bases: TGCGCCAGCAGCCGGGACAGAGCCTACGAGCAGTACTTC. Encoded protein: CASSRDRAYEQYF. This chain joins TRBV4-1 and TRBJ2-7; 7 nucleotides agree with TRBD1. CDR3 size: 13 residues. With 4 bases clipped from V and 2 bases from J, the junction kept 2 bases outside the gene matches. Looked up from germline, CDR1 is MGHRA and CDR2 is YSYEKL.

The chain recombines TRBV13 with TRBJ2-3; perhaps TRBD1 as D (5 bases). CDR1 is PRHDT and CDR2 is FYEKMQ in the germline V gene (reference sequence). CDR3 length equals 15 residues. Trimming shortened V by 0 bases and J by 3 bases, and 10 bases separated the two germline ends. The CDR3 loop reads CASSLGQGLTDTQYF. CDR3 sequence (DNA): TGTGCCAGCAGCTTAGGGCAGGGCTTGACAGATACGCAGTATTTT.

This clone was detected a few times. The chain recombines TRBV9 with TRBJ2-2; 10 positions match TRBD1. The CDR3 length is 16 residues. Unmatched junction bases numbered 10, after V lost 4 bases and J lost 7 bases. In germline, CDR1 is SGDLS, CDR2 YYNGEE. The CDR3 bases are TGTGCCAGCAGCCCCTGGGGGACAGGGGATTTCGGGGAGCTGTTTTTT. Translation: CASSPWGTGDFGELFF. The full variable domain, in which reference TRBV9 and TRBJ2-2 provide the parts outside the CDR3, is DSGVTQTPKHLITATGQRVTLRCSPRSGDLSVYWYQQSLDQGLQFLIQYYNGEERAKGNILERFSAQQFPDLHSELNLSSLELGDSALYFCASSPWGTGDFGELFFGEGSRLTVL.

This clone has a handful of counts. The J gene is TRBJ2-1, the V gene TRBV16, with TRBD2 matching over 14 bases. The CDR3 runs to 17 residues. V shed 4 bases, J shed 7 bases, and the junction held 9 bases outside the gene matches. Germline assignment: CDR1 KGHSY and CDR2 FQNENV. For the CDR3, the DNA is TGTGCCAGCAGCCCGGTTAAGGGGACTAGCGGGAGAAATGAGCAGTTCTTC. Its protein product is CASSPVKGTSGRNEQFF.

This chain joins TRBV7-2 and TRBJ2-7; TRBD1 matches 8 bases. Germline CDR1 reads SGHTA; CDR2 reads FQGNSA. This CDR3 has 16 residues. Trimming at V came to 0 bases and at J to 1 base, leaving 5 bases not matched to a gene. Here the CDR3 reads CASSLAVTGASYEQYF. In nucleotides, the CDR3 is TGTGCCAGCAGCTTAGCCGTGACAGGGGCGTCCTACGAGCAGTACTTC.

The V and J genes are TRBV11-2 and TRBJ2-7; D unclear. V lost 4 bases to trimming and J lost 4 bases, with 11 bases between them. CDR1 and CDR2 (germline): SGHAT, FQNNGV. The CDR3 has 13 residues. The CDR3 sequence: CASSSLARYEQYF. DNA for the CDR3: TGTGCCAGCAGCTCTCTCGCCAGGTACGAGCAGTACTTC.

The V call is TRBV7-2, the J call TRBJ2-5, with a tentative D call TRBD2 (7 bases). Trimming shortened V by 7 bases and J by 5 bases, and 14 bases separated the two germline ends. The length of the CDR3 is 13 residues. Germline CDR1 reads SGHTA; CDR2 reads FQGNSA. The CDR3 loop reads CASIRGAMETQYF. In DNA form, the CDR3 reads TGTGCCAGCATTCGGGGGGCCATGGAGACCCAGTACTTC.